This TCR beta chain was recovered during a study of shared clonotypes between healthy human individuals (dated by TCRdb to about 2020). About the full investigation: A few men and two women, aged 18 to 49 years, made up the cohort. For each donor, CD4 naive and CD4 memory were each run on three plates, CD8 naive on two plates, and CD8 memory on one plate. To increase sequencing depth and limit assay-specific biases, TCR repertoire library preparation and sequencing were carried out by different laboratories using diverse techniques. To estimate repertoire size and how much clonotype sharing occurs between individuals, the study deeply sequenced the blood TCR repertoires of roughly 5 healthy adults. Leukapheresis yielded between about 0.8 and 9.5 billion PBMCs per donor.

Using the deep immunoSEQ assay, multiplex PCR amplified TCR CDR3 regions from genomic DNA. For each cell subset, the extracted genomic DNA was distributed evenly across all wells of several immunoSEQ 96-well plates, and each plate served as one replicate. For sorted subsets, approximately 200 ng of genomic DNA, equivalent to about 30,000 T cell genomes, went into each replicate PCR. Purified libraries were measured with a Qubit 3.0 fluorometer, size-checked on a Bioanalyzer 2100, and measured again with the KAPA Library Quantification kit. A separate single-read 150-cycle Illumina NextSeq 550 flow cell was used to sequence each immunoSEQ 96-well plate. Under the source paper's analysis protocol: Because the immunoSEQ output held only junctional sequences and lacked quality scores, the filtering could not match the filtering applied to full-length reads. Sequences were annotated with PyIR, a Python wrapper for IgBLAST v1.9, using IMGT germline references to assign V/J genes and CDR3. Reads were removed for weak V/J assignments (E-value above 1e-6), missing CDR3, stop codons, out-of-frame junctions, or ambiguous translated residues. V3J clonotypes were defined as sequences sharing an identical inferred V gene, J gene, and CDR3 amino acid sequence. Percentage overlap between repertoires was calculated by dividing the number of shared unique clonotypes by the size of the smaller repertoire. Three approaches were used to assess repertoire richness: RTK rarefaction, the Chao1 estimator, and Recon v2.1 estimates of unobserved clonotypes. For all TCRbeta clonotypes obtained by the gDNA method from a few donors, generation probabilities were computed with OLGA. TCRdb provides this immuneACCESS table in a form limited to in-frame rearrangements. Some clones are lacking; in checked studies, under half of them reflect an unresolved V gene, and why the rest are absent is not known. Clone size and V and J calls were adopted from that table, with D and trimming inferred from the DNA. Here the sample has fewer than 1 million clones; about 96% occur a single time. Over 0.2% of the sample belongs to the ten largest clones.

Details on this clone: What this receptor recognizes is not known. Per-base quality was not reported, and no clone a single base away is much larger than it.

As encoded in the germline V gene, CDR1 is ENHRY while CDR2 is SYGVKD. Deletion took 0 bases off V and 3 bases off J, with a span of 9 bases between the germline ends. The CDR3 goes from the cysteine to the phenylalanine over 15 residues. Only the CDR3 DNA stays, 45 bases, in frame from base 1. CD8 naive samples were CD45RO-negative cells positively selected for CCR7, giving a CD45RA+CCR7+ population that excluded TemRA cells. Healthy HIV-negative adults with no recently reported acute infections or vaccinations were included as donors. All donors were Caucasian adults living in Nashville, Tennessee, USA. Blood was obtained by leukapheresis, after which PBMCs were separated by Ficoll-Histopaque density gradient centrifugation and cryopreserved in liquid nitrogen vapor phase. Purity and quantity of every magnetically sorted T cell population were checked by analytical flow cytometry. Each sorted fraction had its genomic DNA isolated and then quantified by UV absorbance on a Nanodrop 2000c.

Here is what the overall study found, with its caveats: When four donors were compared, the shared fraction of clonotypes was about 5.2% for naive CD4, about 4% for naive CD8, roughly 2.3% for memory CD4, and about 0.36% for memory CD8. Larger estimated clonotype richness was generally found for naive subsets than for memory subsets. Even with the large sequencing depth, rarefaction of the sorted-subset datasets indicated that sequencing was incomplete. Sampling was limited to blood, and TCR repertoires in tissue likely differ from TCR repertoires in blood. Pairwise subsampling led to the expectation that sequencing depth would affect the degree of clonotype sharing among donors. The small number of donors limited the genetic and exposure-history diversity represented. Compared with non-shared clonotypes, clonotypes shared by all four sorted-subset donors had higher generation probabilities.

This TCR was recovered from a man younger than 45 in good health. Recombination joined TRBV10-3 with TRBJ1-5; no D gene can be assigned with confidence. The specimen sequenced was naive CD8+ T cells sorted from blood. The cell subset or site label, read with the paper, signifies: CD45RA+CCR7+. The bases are TGTGCCATCAGTGAGTCTGTGACGACCAATCAGCCCCAGCATTTT. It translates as CAISESVTTNQPQHF.